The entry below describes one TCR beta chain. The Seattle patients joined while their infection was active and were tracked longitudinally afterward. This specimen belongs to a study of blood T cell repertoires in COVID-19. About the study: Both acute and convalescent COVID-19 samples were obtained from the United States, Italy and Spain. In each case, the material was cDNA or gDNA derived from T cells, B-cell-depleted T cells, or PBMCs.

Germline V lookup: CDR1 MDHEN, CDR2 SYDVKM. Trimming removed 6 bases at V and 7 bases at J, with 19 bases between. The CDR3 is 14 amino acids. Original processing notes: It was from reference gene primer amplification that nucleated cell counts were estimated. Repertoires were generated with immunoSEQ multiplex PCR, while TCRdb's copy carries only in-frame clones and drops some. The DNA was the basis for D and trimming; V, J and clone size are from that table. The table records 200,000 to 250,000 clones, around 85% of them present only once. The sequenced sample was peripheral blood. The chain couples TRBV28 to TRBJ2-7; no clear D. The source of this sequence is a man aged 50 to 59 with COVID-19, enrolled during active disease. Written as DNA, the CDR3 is TGTGCCAGCAGCCCCCCGCCAAGTAGTGTGGAGCAGTACTTC. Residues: CASSPPPSSVEQYF.